This T cell receptor (beta chain) was sequenced in a study of blood T cell repertoires in COVID-19. The overall study: Donors in the United States, Italy and Spain gave samples during acute or convalescent COVID-19.

The CDR3 spans 12 residues. The junction had 4 bases not matched to a gene; V was cut back by 4 bases and J by 7 bases. CDR1 is MNHEY, CDR2 SMNVEV, per germline (reference sequence). In its sample, this clone was seen once. Authors' processing steps: Reference gene primer amplification gave estimated nucleated cell counts. The table came from immunoSEQ multiplex PCR; TCRdb's copy has only in-frame clones and leaves some out. That table gives V, J and clone size, and the DNA gave D and trimming. The sample lists over 250,000 clones; 75% to 90% were seen once. The specimen sequenced was peripheral blood. The J gene is TRBJ2-7, the V gene TRBV27, with 7 bases identical to TRBD2. This clonotype was sampled from a woman aged 70-85 years with COVID-19, enrolled during active disease. The chain's CDR3 is CASSSTGREQYF. The CDR3 region has the DNA TGTGCCAGCAGTTCCACCGGGAGGGAGCAGTACTTC.